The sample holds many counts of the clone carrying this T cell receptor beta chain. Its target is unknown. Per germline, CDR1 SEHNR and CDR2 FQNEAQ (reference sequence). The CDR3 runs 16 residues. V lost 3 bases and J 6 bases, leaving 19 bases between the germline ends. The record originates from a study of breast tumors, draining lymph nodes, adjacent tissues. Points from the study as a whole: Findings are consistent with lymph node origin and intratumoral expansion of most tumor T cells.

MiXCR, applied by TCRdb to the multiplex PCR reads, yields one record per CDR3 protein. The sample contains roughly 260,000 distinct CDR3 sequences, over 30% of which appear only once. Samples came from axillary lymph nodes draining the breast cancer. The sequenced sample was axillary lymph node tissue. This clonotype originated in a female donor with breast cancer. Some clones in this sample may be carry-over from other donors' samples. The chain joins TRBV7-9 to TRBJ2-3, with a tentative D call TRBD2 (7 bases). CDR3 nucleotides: TGTGCCAGCAGCTTGTGGGGGGGGGCTAGCGACGATACGCAGTATTTT. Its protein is CASSLWGGASDDTQYF.